The 13 T cell receptor beta chains below were found in one sample sequenced in a study of cytomegalovirus exposure and HLA in healthy donors. Primers for the PCR totalled 60 Vbeta and 13 Jbeta. Measured with immunoSEQ multiplex PCR; TCRdb has only the in-frame clones, and not every one. Here the sample spans roughly 150,000 clones, over 70% being singletons. The sequencing input was PBMCs. These receptors were collected from a male donor in good health and CMV-seronegative.

This chain connects TRBV9 to TRBJ2-1; TRBD1 matches 10 bases. The CDR3 sequence is 14 residues long. J lost 9 bases, V lost 2 bases, and 5 bases had no gene match. Germline V CDR1 and CDR2: SGDLS, YYNGEE. CDR3 amino acids: CASSVGQGRGEQFF. DNA for the CDR3: TGTGCCAGCAGCGTGGGACAGGGGAGGGGTGAGCAGTTCTTC.

This rearrangement joins TRBV5-1 to TRBJ2-3; a possible D gene is TRBD2 (6 bases). Per the germline V gene, CDR1 is SGHRS and CDR2 is YFSETQ. The CDR3 covers 14 residues. V was trimmed by 0 bases and J by 1 base, leaving 6 bases between them. The CDR3: CASSLGGGTDTQYF. As DNA, the CDR3 is TGCGCCAGCAGCTTGGGGGGGGGCACAGATACGCAGTATTTT.

The rearrangement joins TRBV21-1 to TRBJ1-5; the D call TRBD1 from the table was never checked on the DNA. TRBV21-1 is deemed a pseudogene. CDR3 length: 20 residues. CDR3 bases: TGTGCCACCACACTCCAGGCAGGGGGCTTTATTCCCCATAGCAATCAGCCCCAGCATTTT. The encoded protein is CATTLQAGGFIPHSNQPQHF.

V usage is TRBV4-1 and J usage is TRBJ2-2; the D gene is possibly TRBD1 (7 bases). This CDR3 has 17 residues. Germline CDR1 and CDR2: MGHRA and YSYEKL. V was shortened by 2 bases and J by 4 bases, with 17 bases between the two germline ends. CDR3 sequence: CASSQYAGGRTTGELFF. Written as DNA, the CDR3 is TGCGCCAGCAGCCAATACGCAGGGGGGCGCACCACCGGGGAGCTGTTTTTT.

In DNA form, the CDR3 reads TGTGCCAGAAGCTCGCTAGCGGGCGGGAGGAGATGGACCGGGGAGCTGTTTTTT. It is translated as CARSSLAGGRRWTGELFF. The rearrangement links TRBV5-3 to TRBJ2-2; 8 positions match TRBD2. TRBV5-3 is an ORF for which the function is uncertain. This CDR3 has 18 residues. The J segment lost 5 bases and the V segment lost 3 bases, leaving 15 bases of the junction unmatched.

J is TRBJ2-7 and V is TRBV10-3; 7 positions match TRBD2. CDR1 is ENHRY, CDR2 SYGVKD, per germline. Trimming removed 2 bases from V and 2 bases from J; junction bases left unmatched: 6. CDR3 length equals 15 residues. The CDR3 reads CAISEMFGRTYEQYF. The CDR3 DNA follows: TGTGCCATCAGTGAGATGTTCGGGAGGACCTACGAGCAGTACTTC.

The chain couples TRBV4-1 to TRBJ1-2; 12 bases fit TRBD1. There are 16 residues in the CDR3. Germline V gene lookup returns CDR1 MGHRA and CDR2 YSYEKL. Losses at the gene ends were 4 bases for V and 6 bases for J; bases not matched to a gene: 9. CDR3 residues: CASSPPGTGGRHGYTF. The CDR3 DNA reads as TGCGCCAGCAGCCCCCCGGGGACAGGGGGCCGGCATGGCTACACCTTC.

V usage is TRBV5-1 and J usage is TRBJ2-7; D call uncertain. V lost 1 base, J lost 2 bases, and 4 bases lay in between. The CDR3 spans 12 residues. CDR1 is SGHRS, CDR2 YFSETQ, per germline. The CDR3 nucleotides read TGCGCCAGCAGCTTGACAGCCTACGAGCAGTACTTC. Translated: CASSLTAYEQYF.

J is TRBJ1-3 and V is TRBV18; weak D call: TRBD1 (5 bases). Trimming pared 5 bases from V and 2 bases from J, leaving 13 bases between. This CDR3 has 15 amino acids. Germline V gene data show CDR1 as KGHSH and CDR2 as LQKENI. CDR3 coding DNA: TGTGCCAGCTCAACTGGGGCAGGGACTGGAAACACCATATATTTT. As protein: CASSTGAGTGNTIYF.

This chain uses TRBV7-9 with TRBJ2-7; D unresolved. Germline CDR1 and CDR2: SEHNR and FQNEAQ (reference sequence). Deletions cut 4 bases from V and 0 bases from J, with 10 bases between. The CDR3 has 14 residues. The CDR3, as DNA: TGTGCCAGCAGCTCCCGGTCGGGCTCCTACGAGCAGTACTTC. This translates into CASSSRSGSYEQYF. The entire variable domain, with the rest obtained from reference TRBV7-9 and TRBJ2-7, is as follows: DTGVSQNPRHKITKRGQNVTFRCDPISEHNRLYWYRQTLGQGPEFLTYFQNEAQLEKSRLLSDRFSAERPKGSFSTLEIQRTEQGDSAMYLCASSSRSGSYEQYFGPGTRLTVT.

The chain carries TRBV27 and TRBJ2-1; 11 bases are a match to TRBD1. The CDR3 extends over 16 amino acids. J lost 9 bases, V lost 6 bases, and 13 bases had no gene match. CDR1 and CDR2 from the germline V gene are MNHEY and SMNVEV (reference sequence). The CDR3 here is CASRLGTGGSRSEQFF. Here the CDR3 DNA reads TGTGCCAGCAGACTCGGGACAGGGGGGAGTAGGAGTGAGCAGTTCTTC.

The chain employs TRBV9 and TRBJ2-2, with D perhaps matching TRBD2 (6 bases). Germline V gives CDR1 SGDLS, CDR2 YYNGEE. Trimming took 4 bases from V and 1 from J, leaving 11 bases between them. This CDR3 is 15 amino acids long. CDR3: CASSPWGGNTGELFF. The CDR3 nucleotides are TGTGCCAGCAGCCCCTGGGGAGGGAACACCGGGGAGCTGTTTTTT. The complete variable domain, with remaining parts taken from reference TRBV9 and TRBJ2-2, reads DSGVTQTPKHLITATGQRVTLRCSPRSGDLSVYWYQQSLDQGLQFLIQYYNGEERAKGNILERFSAQQFPDLHSELNLSSLELGDSALYFCASSPWGGNTGELFFGEGSRLTVL.

The V and J genes are TRBV10-3 and TRBJ2-7; perhaps TRBD1 as D (6 bases). CDR3 length: 14 amino acids. Germline V gene data show CDR1 as ENHRY and CDR2 as SYGVKD. V lost 2 bases and J 2 bases, leaving 10 bases between the germline ends. In DNA form, the CDR3 reads TGTGCCATCAGTGAGGCAGGGGATGCCTACGAGCAGTACTTC. This codes for CAISEAGDAYEQYF.